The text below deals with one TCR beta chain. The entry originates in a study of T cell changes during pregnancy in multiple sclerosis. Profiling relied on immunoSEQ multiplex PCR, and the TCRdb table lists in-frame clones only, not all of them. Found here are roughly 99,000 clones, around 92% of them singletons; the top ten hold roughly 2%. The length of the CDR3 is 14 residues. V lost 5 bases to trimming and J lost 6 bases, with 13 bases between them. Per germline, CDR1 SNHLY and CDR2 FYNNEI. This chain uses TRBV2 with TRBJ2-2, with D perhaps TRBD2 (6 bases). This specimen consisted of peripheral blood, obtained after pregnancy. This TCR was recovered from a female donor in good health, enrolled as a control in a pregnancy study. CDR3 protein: CASSRGLQSGELFF. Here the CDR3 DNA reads TGTGCCAGCAGTCGGGGGTTACAATCCGGGGAGCTGTTTTTT.